This T cell receptor (beta chain) was sequenced for a study of blood T cell repertoires in COVID-19. Study in general: Samples representing acute and convalescent COVID-19 were sourced from the United States, Italy and Spain.

TCRdb keeps only in-frame clones here, not all; method: immunoSEQ multiplex PCR. The sample comprises about 33,000 clones, more than 85% of which are singletons, and 20% to 30% rests with the top ten. Per germline, CDR1 MNHNS and CDR2 SASEGT. V was pared by 0 bases and J by 7 bases, with 18 bases between. This CDR3 spans 16 amino acids. The sample taken for sequencing was peripheral blood. The rearrangement joins TRBV6-1 to TRBJ1-2; perhaps TRBD1 as D (5 bases). This clonotype was sampled from a woman aged 80 or over with active or convalescent COVID-19. CDR3 loop: CASSEALLSRVGGYTF. The CDR3 DNA reads TGTGCCAGCAGTGAAGCGCTTCTCAGCAGGGTAGGTGGCTACACCTTC.